These 23 T cell receptor beta chains originate from one sample sequenced in a study of cytomegalovirus exposure and HLA in healthy donors. The data were produced by immunoSEQ multiplex PCR, yet TCRdb's version contains in-frame clones alone and is incomplete. The sample consists of approximately 180,000 clones, around nine tenths of them appearing once. Sequenced: PBMCs. The receptors stem from a young woman in good health and CMV-seronegative.

The J gene is TRBJ2-5, the V gene TRBV19; perhaps TRBD2 as D (6 bases). Germline V gene lookup returns CDR1 LNHDA and CDR2 SQIVND (reference sequence). The CDR3 contains 16 residues. V gave up 3 bases and J gave up 1 base, with 15 bases separating them. CDR3 region: CASSIFVGEAQETQYF. The CDR3 DNA reads as TGTGCCAGTAGTATCTTCGTGGGGGAGGCCCAAGAGACCCAGTACTTC.

This clone has a single count. The chain combines TRBV9 with TRBJ2-7; a weak D match, TRBD2 (6 bases). CDR3 length: 14 residues. The V gene lost 0 bases and the J gene lost 6 bases, with 13 bases spanning the gap. Germline CDR1 is SGDLS and CDR2 is YYNGEE. The CDR3 sequence is CASSVALRTTEQYF. CDR3 nucleotide sequence: TGTGCCAGCAGCGTAGCACTACGGACTACCGAGCAGTACTTC.

The chain employs TRBV6-4 and TRBJ2-2, with TRBD2 identical over 8 bases. Germline V gene lookup returns CDR1 MRHNA and CDR2 SNTAGT. The CDR3 consists of 14 residues. V dropped 5 bases and J dropped 6; count of bases not matched to a gene: 5. Here the CDR3 reads CASSPGLESGELFF. In DNA form, the CDR3 reads TGTGCCAGCAGTCCGGGACTAGAGTCCGGGGAGCTGTTTTTT.

In DNA form, the CDR3 reads TGTGCCAGCTCACCAAGACAGATGAACACTGAAGCTTTCTTT. It translates to CASSPRQMNTEAFF. V gene TRBV18 combines with J gene TRBJ1-1; a possible D gene is TRBD1 (5 bases). V was shortened by 2 bases and J by 0 bases, with 7 bases between the two germline ends. Germline assignment: CDR1 KGHSH and CDR2 LQKENI. The CDR3 has 14 residues.

The chain recombines TRBV7-2 with TRBJ2-7; D remains ambiguous. From germline, CDR1 is SGHTA and CDR2 FQGNSA. The CDR3 has 13 residues. V shed 2 bases and J shed 0 bases, with 5 bases lying between them. In DNA, the CDR3 is TGTGCCAGCAGCTTATATCCCTCCTACGAGCAGTACTTC. Protein sequence: CASSLYPSYEQYF.

This clone came up a few times. This sequence joins TRBV5-6 and TRBJ2-1; the D gene is possibly TRBD2 (6 bases). Looked up from germline, CDR1 is SGHDT and CDR2 is YYEEEE. The CDR3 contains 14 residues. Trimming left V 4 bases short and J 6 bases short, with 14 bases between. CDR3 sequence (DNA): TGTGCCAGCAGCCCCGGACTATTGCGCAATGAGCAGTTCTTC. This encodes CASSPGLLRNEQFF.

This chain joins TRBV20-1 and TRBJ2-5; TRBD2 might be the D (5 bases). The CDR3 covers 10 residues. V lost 3 bases and J lost 7, with 6 bases in between. CDR1 and CDR2 (germline): DFQATT, SNEGSKA (reference sequence). The CDR3 coding sequence is TGCAGTGCTAGTGCGGGGACCCAGTACTTC. This encodes CSASAGTQYF.

The chain has TRBV10-1 and TRBJ2-1, with 7 bases matching TRBD1. Trimming took 4 bases from V and 8 from J; bases not matched to a gene: 14. The CDR3 runs 16 residues. The germline gives CDR1 WNHNN, CDR2 SYGVQD (reference sequence). As DNA, the CDR3 is TGCGCCAGCAGTGCGAAAAAGATAACAGGGGTCCATGAGCAGTTCTTC. Translation gives CASSAKKITGVHEQFF.

The CDR3 region has the DNA TGTGCCAGCAGAGACAGACAGGGGACGGGGAACACCGGGGAGCTGTTTTTT. It is translated as CASRDRQGTGNTGELFF. The chain combines TRBV4-2 with TRBJ2-2; the match to TRBD1 covers 8 bases. Trimming cost V 6 bases and J 1 base; bases outside gene matches: 10. CDR3 length: 17 amino acids. The V gene's germline CDR1 is LGHNA and CDR2 YNFKEQ.

This clone was seen a handful of times. The chain combines TRBV19 with TRBJ1-5; D ambiguous. V was pared by 6 bases and J by 3 bases, with 12 bases between. CDR3 size: 14 residues. The germline gives CDR1 LNHDA, CDR2 SQIVND (reference sequence). CDR3: CASRIGRVNQPQHF. The CDR3, as DNA: TGTGCCAGTAGGATTGGGAGGGTCAATCAGCCCCAGCATTTT.

The chain has TRBV7-2 and TRBJ1-3; no definite D call. This CDR3 has 17 amino acids. V was cut by 1 base and J by 0 bases, with 13 bases left in between. Germline CDR1 is SGHTA and CDR2 is FQGNSA. CDR3 sequence reads: CASSLVLQLVSGNTIYF. DNA for the CDR3: TGTGCCAGCAGCTTAGTTTTACAGCTTGTCTCTGGAAACACCATATATTTT.

The rearrangement joins TRBV7-2 to TRBJ1-1; D not certain. The CDR3 spans 13 residues. Germline V gives CDR1 SGHTA, CDR2 FQGNSA. The V and J ends lost 5 bases and 5 bases respectively, with 12 bases between them. Here the CDR3 reads CASSPRGDTEAFF. CDR3 bases: TGTGCCAGCAGCCCTCGCGGGGATACTGAAGCTTTCTTT. The full variable domain, with the rest looked up from reference TRBV7-2 and TRBJ1-1, is GAGVSQSPSNKVTEKGKDVELRCDPISGHTALYWYRQSLGQGLEFLIYFQGNSAPDKSGLPSDRFSAERTGGSVSTLTIQRTQQEDSAVYLCASSPRGDTEAFFGQGTRLTVV.

This clone came up once. The chain combines TRBV27 with TRBJ1-5; 7 bases fit TRBD1. From germline, CDR1 is MNHEY and CDR2 SMNVEV (reference sequence). The V gene end was trimmed by 6 bases and the J gene end by 0 bases; junction bases not matched to a gene: 5. CDR3 length: 15 amino acids. This chain's CDR3 is CASSWTGLSNQPQHF. The CDR3 bases are TGTGCCAGCAGCTGGACAGGCCTTAGCAATCAGCCCCAGCATTTT.

This clone was counted between two and nine times. This rearrangement joins TRBV7-9 to TRBJ1-6; no clear D gene. The CDR3 runs to 14 residues. Germline loops: CDR1 SEHNR, CDR2 FQNEAQ (reference sequence). V lost 5 bases, J lost 2 bases, and 7 bases lay in between. CDR3 DNA: TGTGCCAGCAGCCCGCAGGCCTATAATTCACCCCTCCACTTT. Amino acid sequence: CASSPQAYNSPLHF.

This chain connects TRBV11-3 to TRBJ2-3, with 8 positions matching TRBD2. CDR1 is SGHNT and CDR2 is YENEEA in the germline V gene. J lost 0 bases, V lost 0 bases, and 5 bases had no gene match. The CDR3 spans 17 residues. This chain's CDR3 is CASSLDAGGTSTDTQYF. DNA for the CDR3: TGTGCCAGCAGCTTAGATGCGGGGGGAACAAGCACAGATACGCAGTATTTT.

The rearrangement uses TRBV11-2 and TRBJ1-2, with D possibly being TRBD1 (6 bases). The length of the CDR3 is 14 residues. From germline, CDR1 is SGHAT and CDR2 FQNNGV. The ends were cut back, 0 bases at V and 5 bases at J, with 10 bases in the middle. DNA of the CDR3: TGTGCCAGCAGCTTAGATCACAGGGCATATGGCTACACCTTC. It translates to CASSLDHRAYGYTF.

V gene TRBV6-1 combines with J gene TRBJ2-2; no definite D call. V lost 1 base to trimming and J lost 3 bases, with 9 bases between them. Germline V CDR1 and CDR2: MNHNS, SASEGT. The CDR3 extends over 15 amino acids. This chain's CDR3 is CASSEVSIYTGELFF. CDR3 in DNA: TGTGCCAGCAGTGAAGTGTCAATTTACACCGGGGAGCTGTTTTTT.

The chain employs TRBV27 and TRBJ2-7; perhaps TRBD2 as D (5 bases). The germline V gene has CDR1 MNHEY and CDR2 SMNVEV (reference sequence). The V end was cut by 5 bases, the J end by 4 bases, with 15 bases between. This CDR3 spans 14 amino acids. CDR3 sequence (DNA): TGTGCCAGCAGTAGGAGGCAGACCAGTTACGAGCAGTACTTC. This gives the protein CASSRRQTSYEQYF.

V usage is TRBV19 and J usage is TRBJ2-7; maybe TRBD1 (5 bases). Trimming left V 6 bases short and J 3 bases short, with 6 bases between. Germline V gene data show CDR1 as LNHDA and CDR2 as SQIVND (reference sequence). This CDR3 comprises 11 residues. Here the CDR3 DNA reads TGTGCCAGTAGGGGGCTCTACGAGCAGTACTTC. This codes for CASRGLYEQYF.

The chain has TRBV7-9 and TRBJ1-1, with 12 bases lining up with TRBD1. The trim removed 5 bases at V and 6 bases at J, leaving 7 bases unmatched. Germline lookup yields CDR1 SEHNR and CDR2 FQNEAQ (reference sequence). The CDR3 sequence is 15 residues long. The CDR3 bases are TGTGCCAGCAGCCCAAGGGACAGGGGGCCCGCTGAAGCTTTCTTT. It specifies CASSPRDRGPAEAFF.

This chain joins TRBV6-5 and TRBJ2-3; D not resolved. The V and J ends lost 0 bases and 0 bases respectively, with 10 bases between them. The V gene's germline CDR1 is MNHEY and CDR2 SVGAGI. The CDR3 is 16 amino acids. The CDR3, as DNA: TGTGCCAGCAGTTACTCGAGAGGTCCCAGCACAGATACGCAGTATTTT. Protein product: CASSYSRGPSTDTQYF.

The V call is TRBV6-5, the J call TRBJ1-1, with D perhaps TRBD1 (6 bases). Trimming cost V 5 bases and J 4 bases, with 11 bases left between them. The CDR3 has 13 residues. CDR1 MNHEY and CDR2 SVGAGI come from the germline V gene. CDR3: CASSRGGLTEAFF. DNA for the CDR3: TGTGCCAGCAGTCGAGGGGGTCTCACTGAAGCTTTCTTT.

The chain combines TRBV30 with TRBJ1-2, with no clear D. Trimming pared 3 bases from V and 5 bases from J, leaving 7 bases between. Germline assignment: CDR1 GTSNPN and CDR2 SVGIG (reference sequence). The CDR3 spans 11 residues. The CDR3 DNA sequence: TGTGCCTGGAGGCCAGGTTATGGCTACACCTTC. Translating gives CAWRPGYGYTF.